The clone carrying this T cell receptor (beta chain) was counted only a few times. Its antigen remains unidentified. This specimen comes from a study of siplizumab effects on memory and regulatory T cells. Study as a whole: Paired mixed lymphocyte reactions compared siplizumab approximately 1 ug/mL against no drug. Study results and limitations: Roughly 75-95% of proliferating CD4+ or CD8+ clones defied assignment to a naive or memory phenotype. The alloresponse seemed to draw substantially on naive T cells, which appeared more diverse than memory cells.

Sequencing used immunoSEQ multiplex PCR; TCRdb keeps in-frame clones, though not all of them. The sample has fewer than 11,000 clones, more than 35% seen once. Cells of the mixed lymphocyte reaction were cocultured at 37 degrees C for five to seven days. Responder PBMCs were stained with CFSE, stimulator PBMCs were tagged with Violet Dye, and the populations were combined 1:1. In germline, CDR1 is MNHNS, CDR2 SASEGT. V lost 5 bases, J lost 2 bases, and 10 bases lay in between. The CDR3 runs 13 residues. V is TRBV6-1 and J is TRBJ2-7, with D possibly TRBD2 on 6 matching bases. The source is a human donor in good health; the cells came from an allogeneic mixed lymphocyte reaction. Material: CFSE-low (dividing) CD8+ T cells sorted from an allogeneic mixed lymphocyte reaction. CDR3 sequence reads: CASSFGGAYEQYF. The DNA for the CDR3 is TGTGCCAGCAGTTTCGGGGGAGCCTACGAGCAGTACTTC.